This passage covers 18 T cell receptor beta chains from one sample sequenced in a study of blood T cell repertoires in COVID-19. Measured with immunoSEQ multiplex PCR; TCRdb has only the in-frame clones, and not every one. The sample lists about 170,000 clones; 85% to 95% were seen once. What was sequenced was peripheral blood. Source of these receptors: a woman aged 45-59 years with acute or convalescent COVID-19.

The chain couples TRBV12-2 to TRBJ2-7; TRBD2 is taken as the D call from the table, unchecked against the DNA. TRBV12-2 is a pseudogene. The CDR3 consists of 11 residues. CDR3 in DNA: TGTGCAAGTCGCTTCCGAGGGGAGCAGTACTTC. It codes for CASRFRGEQYF.

Here the CDR3 DNA reads TGTGCCAGCAGCCAAGGGAGTAATACGCAGTATTTT. This encodes CASSQGSNTQYF. The chain has TRBV3-1 (or the pseudogene TRBV3-2) and TRBJ2-3; no clear D gene. V lost 1 base and J lost 7, with 6 bases in between. Per the germline V gene, CDR1 is LGHDT and CDR2 is YNNKEL (reference sequence). This CDR3 is built from 12 residues.

This clone was seen only once. This chain connects TRBV19 to TRBJ1-6; TRBD1 might be the D (5 bases). Trimming took off 6 bases at V and 9 bases at J, with 27 bases between the two ends. CDR1 is LNHDA and CDR2 is SQIVND in the germline V gene (reference sequence). The CDR3 extends over 18 amino acids. The CDR3 reads CASSEIRGRSTGGSPLHF. The CDR3 nucleotides are TGTGCCAGTAGCGAAATCCGGGGGAGATCTACTGGGGGTTCACCCCTCCACTTT.

This clone was observed a single time. V is TRBV18 and J is TRBJ1-5; D remains ambiguous. Trimming stripped 6 bases from V and 0 bases from J, with 9 bases between. Germline-derived CDR1 and CDR2 are KGHSH and LQKENI. The CDR3 consists of 14 residues. CDR3 nucleotide sequence: TGTGCCAGCTCCCCAGAGTTTAGCAATCAGCCCCAGCATTTT. Translated, it gives CASSPEFSNQPQHF.

This clone came up a few times. CDR3 nucleotide sequence: TGTGCCACCAAACTGACTGTAAGCTCCTACGAGCAGTACTTC. Amino acids: CATKLTVSSYEQYF. The V call is TRBV15, the J call TRBJ2-7; D is ambiguous. In germline, CDR1 is LNHNV, CDR2 YYDKDF (reference sequence). V was cut by 7 bases and J by 0 bases, with 13 bases left in between. The CDR3 is 14 amino acids.

The chain carries TRBV6-5 and TRBJ1-1; D unclear. The CDR3 loop spans 13 amino acids. Trimming took 2 bases from V and 4 from J, leaving 8 bases between them. Germline CDR1 and CDR2: MNHEY and SVGAGI. The CDR3 DNA is TGTGCCAGCAGTTACCCGGAGGGCACTGAAGCTTTCTTT. Protein: CASSYPEGTEAFF.

The rearrangement uses TRBV19 and TRBJ2-7; the D gene is possibly TRBD1 (6 bases). The CDR3 has 13 amino acids. V lost 4 bases and J lost 2, with 9 bases in between. Germline-derived CDR1 and CDR2 are LNHDA and SQIVND (reference sequence). CDR3 DNA sequence: TGTGCCAGTAGTAAACAGGGACCCTACGAGCAGTACTTC. Its translation: CASSKQGPYEQYF. The variable domain in full, completed from reference TRBV19 and TRBJ2-7, reads DGGITQSPKYLFRKEGQNVTLSCEQNLNHDAMYWYRQDPGQGLRLIYYSQIVNDFQKGDIAEGYSVSREKKESFPLTVTSAQKNPTAFYLCASSKQGPYEQYFGPGTRLTVT.

This chain uses TRBV2 with TRBJ1-4; D is ambiguous. The CDR3 totals 11 residues. Per germline, CDR1 SNHLY and CDR2 FYNNEI. Trimming removed 3 bases at V and 16 bases at J, with 12 bases between. The DNA for the CDR3 is TGTGCCAGCAGTGATTGGGCGCTGCAGTTTTTT. Translating gives CASSDWALQFF.

This chain connects TRBV9 to TRBJ2-7, with TRBD2 as a possible D gene (7 bases). The germline V gene encodes CDR1 SGDLS and CDR2 YYNGEE. The V and J ends lost 1 base and 6 bases respectively, with 20 bases between them. The CDR3 length is 16 residues. The CDR3: CASSVSLRGGPAEQYF. The CDR3 bases are TGTGCCAGCAGCGTAAGTTTGAGGGGGGGTCCGGCCGAGCAGTACTTC. Full variable domain (remainder filled in from reference TRBV9 and TRBJ2-7): DSGVTQTPKHLITATGQRVTLRCSPRSGDLSVYWYQQSLDQGLQFLIQYYNGEERAKGNILERFSAQQFPDLHSELNLSSLELGDSALYFCASSVSLRGGPAEQYFGPGTRLTVT.

The CDR3 sequence is CASSQNTGKTHEQYF. The DNA of the CDR3 is TGTGCCAGCAGCCAAAACACAGGGAAGACCCACGAGCAGTACTTC. This sequence joins TRBV14 and TRBJ2-7; tentatively, D is TRBD1 (6 bases). In germline, CDR1 is SGHDN, CDR2 FVKESK. This CDR3 has 15 residues. With 2 bases removed from V and 5 bases from J, the gap between germline ends came to 16 bases.

V usage is TRBV3-1 (or the pseudogene TRBV3-2) and J usage is TRBJ1-5, with 7 bases matching TRBD1. CDR3 length: 14 amino acids. V was clipped by 4 bases and J by 4 bases; unmatched bases: 4. Germline-derived CDR1 and CDR2 are LGHDT and YNNKEL (reference sequence). The CDR3 nucleotides are TGTGCCAGCAGCCTACAGGGGTGGAATCAGCCCCAGCATTTT. This translates into CASSLQGWNQPQHF.

V gene TRBV20-1 combines with J gene TRBJ2-7, with D maybe TRBD1 (6 bases). V was cut by 5 bases and J by 10 bases, with 12 bases left in between. The germline V gene has CDR1 DFQATT and CDR2 SNEGSKA (reference sequence). The CDR3 runs 10 residues. The DNA for the CDR3 is TGCAGTGCTGGATCGGGACAACAGTACTTC. Translation: CSAGSGQQYF.

The chain joins TRBV24-1 to TRBJ2-3, with D maybe TRBD2 (6 bases). V lost 4 bases to trimming and J lost 0 bases, with 10 bases between them. The CDR3 covers 15 residues. Germline CDR1 KGHDR, CDR2 SFDVKD. As DNA, the CDR3 is TGTGCCACCAGTGAAACCGGGACTAGCACAGATACGCAGTATTTT. This sequence encodes CATSETGTSTDTQYF.

V gene TRBV7-3 combines with J gene TRBJ2-7; possible D gene TRBD1, 6 bases. Germline V gives CDR1 SGHTA, CDR2 FQGTGA. V was cut by 2 bases and J by 4 bases, with 18 bases left in between. This CDR3 contains 16 residues. The CDR3 protein is CASSLGSPQQGYEQYF. In DNA, the CDR3 is TGTGCCAGCAGCTTAGGTTCCCCGCAACAGGGTTACGAGCAGTACTTC.

The rearrangement links TRBV24-1 to TRBJ1-2; 7 bases fit TRBD1. The ends lost 2 bases at V and 2 bases at J; junction bases unmatched: 1. From germline, CDR1 is KGHDR and CDR2 SFDVKD. CDR3 length equals 14 residues. The CDR3 protein is CATSDSQGNYGYTF. CDR3 in DNA: TGTGCCACCAGTGATTCACAGGGGAACTATGGCTACACCTTC.

The rearrangement joins TRBV11-2 to TRBJ1-1, with 8 bases matching TRBD1. The CDR3 consists of 13 residues. Losses at the gene ends were 6 bases for V and 12 bases for J; bases not matched to a gene: 12. CDR1 SGHAT and CDR2 FQNNGV come from the germline V gene. The CDR3 nucleotides are TGTGCCAGCAGACCGTTCCGACAGGGGTGGACTTTCTTT. Translating it yields CASRPFRQGWTFF.

The V and J genes are TRBV28 and TRBJ1-5; tentative D call: TRBD1 (6 bases). V was shortened by 6 bases and J by 0 bases, with 12 bases between the two germline ends. The germline V gene encodes CDR1 MDHEN and CDR2 SYDVKM. The CDR3 totals 15 residues. The CDR3 protein is CASSDGTNSNQPQHF. In nucleotides, the CDR3 is TGTGCCAGCAGCGATGGGACAAATAGCAATCAGCCCCAGCATTTT.

This clone was counted a single time. The chain joins TRBV5-1 to TRBJ1-1; 12 nucleotides agree with TRBD1. Germline-derived CDR1 and CDR2 are SGHRS and YFSETQ. V lost 4 bases, J lost 4 bases, and 14 bases stayed unmatched. The CDR3 has 18 amino acids. In DNA, the CDR3 is TGCGCCAGCAGCCTGTCCCCCTCCGGGACAGGGGGCTTCACTGAAGCTTTCTTT. Amino acids: CASSLSPSGTGGFTEAFF.